The 8 T cell receptor beta chains listed next were all sequenced from one sample in a study of blood T cell repertoires in COVID-19. Produced via immunoSEQ multiplex PCR; TCRdb's table is partial and in-frame only. The table shows about 220,000 clones, with approximately 82% occurring only once. Sequencing was done on a sample of peripheral blood. The receptors shown here come from a woman between 45 and 60 years old with acute or convalescent COVID-19.

This chain joins TRBV4-1 and TRBJ1-4; possible D gene TRBD1, 6 bases. CDR3 size: 16 residues. V was trimmed by 0 bases and J by 4 bases, leaving 12 bases between them. The germline V gene has CDR1 MGHRA and CDR2 YSYEKL. CDR3 in amino acids: CASSQDTQGVNEKLFF. The CDR3 DNA reads TGCGCCAGCAGCCAAGATACACAGGGCGTTAATGAAAAACTGTTTTTT.

The chain couples TRBV28 to TRBJ1-2; 9 nucleotides align to TRBD1. CDR3 size: 12 residues. Germline V gives CDR1 MDHEN, CDR2 SYDVKM. V lost 6 bases, J lost 9 bases, and 5 bases stayed unmatched. CDR3 sequence (DNA): TGTGCCAGCAGCTCGGGACAGGGACGCTACACCTTC. Translated, it gives CASSSGQGRYTF.

V and J are TRBV11-2 and TRBJ1-2, with a weak D call TRBD1 (5 bases). Germline CDR1 reads SGHAT; CDR2 reads FQNNGV. The V and J ends lost 2 bases and 13 bases respectively, with 17 bases between them. CDR3 size: 13 residues. CDR3 region: CASSLSFPGDFTF. The CDR3 nucleotides read TGTGCCAGCAGCTTAAGCTTTCCGGGGGATTTCACCTTC.

J is TRBJ1-1 and V is TRBV9; D remains ambiguous. The germline V gene has CDR1 SGDLS and CDR2 YYNGEE. V lost 3 bases and J 5 bases, leaving 17 bases between the germline ends. The CDR3 is 15 amino acids. CDR3 coding DNA: TGTGCCAGCAGCGAGGGTTTAGGGCGGGATACTGAAGCTTTCTTT. It codes for CASSEGLGRDTEAFF.

V usage is TRBV7-9 and J usage is TRBJ2-5; 8 bases align to TRBD2. Germline assignment: CDR1 SEHNR and CDR2 FQNEAQ (reference sequence). This CDR3 spans 16 amino acids. Trimming cost V 7 bases and J 3 bases; bases outside gene matches: 13. As DNA, the CDR3 is TGTGCCAGCAACCCACGCCCGGAACTAGCGGAAGAGACCCAGTACTTC. Residues: CASNPRPELAEETQYF.

The rearrangement uses TRBV19 and TRBJ1-1; 12 nucleotides match TRBD1. CDR1 LNHDA and CDR2 SQIVND come from the germline V gene (reference sequence). After removal of 5 bases from V and 6 bases from J, the junction contained 4 bases not matched to a gene. The CDR3 runs 14 residues. The CDR3 nucleotides are TGTGCCAGTAGTTCGGGACAGGGGGCCTCTGAAGCTTTCTTT. The encoded protein is CASSSGQGASEAFF.

The chain uses TRBV5-1 and TRBJ2-3; 12 bases line up with TRBD2. V lost 4 bases, J lost 4 bases, and 10 bases stayed unmatched. CDR1 is SGHRS, CDR2 YFSETQ, per germline. The CDR3 is made up of 17 amino acids. The CDR3 region is CASSPASTSGSADTQYF. The CDR3 bases are TGCGCCAGCAGCCCAGCCTCGACTAGCGGGAGTGCAGATACGCAGTATTTT. The full variable domain, completed using reference TRBV5-1 and TRBJ2-3, is KAGVTQTPRYLIKTRGQQVTLSCSPISGHRSVSWYQQTPGQGLQFLFEYFSETQRNKGNFPGRFSGRQFSNSRSEMNVSTLELGDSALYLCASSPASTSGSADTQYFGPGTRLTVL.

This clone was seen a handful of times. The rearrangement uses TRBV27 and TRBJ2-7; 9 bases are a match to TRBD1. The CDR3 is 13 residues long. Germline V lookup: CDR1 MNHEY, CDR2 SMNVEV (reference sequence). V was pared by 6 bases and J by 2 bases, with 2 bases of the junction left unmatched. The CDR3 region has the DNA TGTGCCAGCAGGGGACAGGGTGCCTACGAGCAGTACTTC. Translating gives CASRGQGAYEQYF.